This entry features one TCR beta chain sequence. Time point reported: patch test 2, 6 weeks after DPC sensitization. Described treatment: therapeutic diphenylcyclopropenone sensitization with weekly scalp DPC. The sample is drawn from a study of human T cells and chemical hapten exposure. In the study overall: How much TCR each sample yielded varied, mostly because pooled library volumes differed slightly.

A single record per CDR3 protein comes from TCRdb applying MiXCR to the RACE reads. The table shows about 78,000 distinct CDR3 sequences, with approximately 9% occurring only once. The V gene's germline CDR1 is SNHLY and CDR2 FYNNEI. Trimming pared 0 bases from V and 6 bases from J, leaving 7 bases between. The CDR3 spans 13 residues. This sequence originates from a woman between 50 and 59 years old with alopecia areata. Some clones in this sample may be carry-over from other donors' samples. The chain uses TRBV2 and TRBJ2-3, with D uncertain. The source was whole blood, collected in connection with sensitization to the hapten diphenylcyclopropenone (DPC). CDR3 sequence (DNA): TGTGCCAGCAGTGAAGCTAGCATGGATACGCAGTATTTT. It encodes CASSEASMDTQYF.